This entry concerns a single T cell receptor beta chain. Recruitment covered about two dozen US areas and drew participants whose ages spanned roughly 18 to 90 years. Two consecutive negative NP/OP PCR tests, clearance, or resolved symptoms defined Cohort 3 recovery. This sample was included in a study of blood T cell repertoires in COVID-19. Germline V gene sequence: CDR1 MNHEY, CDR2 SVGAGI. The CDR3 is 14 amino acids. V was cut by 6 bases and J by 8 bases, with 17 bases left in between. Only in-frame clones appear in the TCRdb table, and some are missing; sequencing was by immunoSEQ multiplex PCR. The sample holds approximately 390,000 clones, 87% seen once.

V gene TRBV6-5 combines with J gene TRBJ1-5; D is unresolved. This receptor was taken from a woman aged 45-60 years who had recovered from COVID-19. The specimen sequenced was PBMCs or T cells enriched from blood (not recorded which). The CDR3 coding sequence is TGTGCCAGCAGCTCTACCCACTCATCGGAGCCCCAGCATTTT. Its translation is CASSSTHSSEPQHF.